These 17 T cell receptor beta chains share one sample of origin, sequenced in a study of patients and donors after allogeneic stem cell transplantation. Each CDR3 protein is one row after TCRdb ran MiXCR on the RT-PCR reads. The repertoire holds fewer than 200,000 distinct CDR3 sequences, with approximately 30% as singletons. The sample comprised blood, either unsorted or a sorted T cell fraction (not recorded which). The receptors derive from a human donor who was either an allogeneic HSCT recipient or a stem cell or donor lymphocyte infusion donor (not recorded which). It is not recorded whose cells these are; they may come from a transplant donor.

The CDR3 is CASSPLTGRSNPYEQYF. Written as DNA, the CDR3 is TGTGCCAGCTCACCACTCACGGGGAGGTCCAATCCCTACGAGCAGTACTTC. The chain has TRBV18 and TRBJ2-7; possibly TRBD2 for D (6 bases). Trimming stripped 1 base from V and 2 bases from J, with 18 bases between. This CDR3 has 17 residues. Looked up from germline, CDR1 is KGHSH and CDR2 is LQKENI.

This clonotype occurred a few times. The chain has TRBV20-1 and TRBJ2-7; TRBD2 might be the D (6 bases). The length of the CDR3 is 14 residues. Trimming left V 4 bases short and J 2 bases short, with 15 bases between. The germline gives CDR1 DFQATT, CDR2 SNEGSKA (reference sequence). The CDR3 loop reads CSAIEGRFAYEQYF. The CDR3 bases are TGCAGTGCTATCGAAGGGAGGTTTGCCTACGAGCAGTACTTC.

The gene calls are TRBV10-3 and TRBJ2-5; 7 bases map to TRBD1. The ends lost 6 bases at V and 5 bases at J; junction bases unmatched: 9. This CDR3 spans 14 amino acids. The germline V gene has CDR1 ENHRY and CDR2 SYGVKD. CDR3 sequence (DNA): TGTGCCATCAGATCGACAGGGTCGGGGGAGACCCAGTACTTC. This gives the protein CAIRSTGSGETQYF.

A note on this clonotype: The junction differs from germline at one of its ends, possibly a read error. This chain uses TRBV7-7 with TRBJ2-2; 9 nucleotides agree with TRBD2. Germline CDR1 reads SSHAT; CDR2 reads FNYEAQ (reference sequence). The CDR3 is 16 residues long. The CDR3 sequence: CASSPRLADNTGELFF. The CDR3 DNA follows: TGTGCTAGCAGCCCCCGACTAGCGGACAACACCGGGGAGCTGTTTTTT.

The chain combines TRBV5-1 with TRBJ2-3; D call uncertain. The germline gives CDR1 SGHRS, CDR2 YFSETQ. This CDR3 region has 14 residues. Trimming cost V 5 bases and J 0 bases, with 10 bases left between them. CDR3 in amino acids: CASSYGRSTDTQYF. The CDR3 nucleotides are TGCGCCAGCAGTTACGGACGGAGCACAGATACGCAGTATTTT. Combining the CDR3 with reference TRBV5-1 and TRBJ2-3 gives the whole variable domain KAGVTQTPRYLIKTRGQQVTLSCSPISGHRSVSWYQQTPGQGLQFLFEYFSETQRNKGNFPGRFSGRQFSNSRSEMNVSTLELGDSALYLCASSYGRSTDTQYFGPGTRLTVL.

This clonotype was counted a few times. The chain is built from TRBV20-1 and TRBJ1-1, with D possibly being TRBD1 (5 bases). This CDR3 spans 16 amino acids. Germline lookup yields CDR1 DFQATT and CDR2 SNEGSKA (reference sequence). Trimming shortened V by 1 base and J by 1 base, and 16 bases separated the two germline ends. CDR3 amino acids: CSARVPGGVGNTEAFF. The CDR3 DNA is TGCAGTGCTAGAGTCCCCGGGGGTGTAGGGAACACTGAAGCTTTCTTT.

This clonotype has a count of ten or more. V gene TRBV7-2 combines with J gene TRBJ1-2; D gene ambiguous. The V and J ends lost 1 base and 3 bases respectively, with 9 bases between them. The length of the CDR3 is 14 residues. Germline values: CDR1 SGHTA, CDR2 FQGNSA. The DNA for the CDR3 is TGTGCCAGCAGCTTAGTAGGGATTGACTATGGCTACACCTTC. Its protein is CASSLVGIDYGYTF.

This clonotype was detected a few times. V gene TRBV6-2 or TRBV6-3 combines with J gene TRBJ1-5; D is undetermined. Trimming shortened V by 5 bases and J by 0 bases, and 11 bases separated the two germline ends. This CDR3 spans 15 amino acids. Per the germline V gene, CDR1 is MNHEY and CDR2 is SVGEGT. The CDR3 nucleotides are TGTGCCAGCAGTCTGACATCTTATAGCAATCAGCCCCAGCATTTT. Amino acids: CASSLTSYSNQPQHF.

This clonotype was found a few times. J is TRBJ1-1 and V is TRBV20-1; D is unresolved. The CDR3 extends over 13 amino acids. CDR1 and CDR2 (germline): DFQATT, SNEGSKA (reference sequence). V lost 2 bases, J lost 3 bases, and 10 bases lay in between. The CDR3 spells CSARTLRDTEAFF. CDR3 DNA sequence: TGCAGTGCTAGAACACTCCGGGACACTGAAGCTTTCTTT.

In its sample, this clonotype was seen many times. The rearrangement uses TRBV10-3 and TRBJ1-5, with D unresolved. Germline-derived CDR1 and CDR2 are ENHRY and SYGVKD. This CDR3 is built from 13 residues. Trimming removed 0 bases at V and 7 bases at J, with 7 bases between. Written as DNA, the CDR3 is TGTGCCATCAGTGAGTCGGGAGCCCAGCCCCAGCATTTT. Translation: CAISESGAQPQHF.

The chain has TRBV4-2 and TRBJ1-5, with D unclear. The CDR3 totals 15 residues. Per germline, CDR1 LGHNA and CDR2 YNFKEQ. Trimming shortened V by 1 base and J by 11 bases, and 18 bases separated the two germline ends. The CDR3 coding sequence is TGTGCCAGCAGCCAAGCCCCAATCGGAGGCGCGGCCCAGCATTTT. Protein: CASSQAPIGGAAQHF.

The CDR3 spells CASSQGSFYNEQFF. The CDR3 DNA reads TGCGCCAGCAGCCAGGGAAGCTTCTACAATGAGCAGTTCTTC. The chain is built from TRBV4-1 and TRBJ2-1, with D uncertain. Germline V gives CDR1 MGHRA, CDR2 YSYEKL. The CDR3 is 14 residues long. Trimming left V 3 bases short and J 3 bases short, with 9 bases between.

The genes are TRBV7-2 and TRBJ2-5; 8 nucleotides agree with TRBD2. J lost 4 bases, V lost 5 bases, and 6 bases had no gene match. Germline-derived CDR1 and CDR2 are SGHTA and FQGNSA. This CDR3 region has 14 residues. The CDR3 sequence is CASSPGTRIETQYF. DNA of the CDR3: TGTGCCAGCAGCCCCGGGACTAGGATAGAGACCCAGTACTTC.

The chain joins TRBV6-5 to TRBJ2-5; D is possibly TRBD1 or TRBD2 (5 bases each). The length of the CDR3 is 14 residues. CDR1 is MNHEY and CDR2 is SVGAGI in the germline V gene. V was shortened by 5 bases and J by 0 bases, with 10 bases between the two germline ends. The CDR3 region has the DNA TGTGCCAGCAGTGACTTGGGACACCAAGAGACCCAGTACTTC. Its translation: CASSDLGHQETQYF.

This clonotype was detected a few times. The V gene is TRBV4-1, the J gene TRBJ1-3; the D is unclear. The V end lost 0 bases, the J end lost 2 bases, and 11 bases lay between the germline ends. This CDR3 spans 16 amino acids. In germline, CDR1 is MGHRA, CDR2 YSYEKL. The CDR3 coding sequence is TGCGCCAGCAGCCAAGACAGACCCACCCCTGGAAACACCATATATTTT. Residues: CASSQDRPTPGNTIYF.

The chain joins TRBV11-2 to TRBJ2-2; TRBD2 matches at 10 bases. The V segment lost 5 bases and the J segment 3 bases; nucleotides outside the gene matches: 9. The CDR3 spans 17 residues. Germline V gene data show CDR1 as SGHAT and CDR2 as FQNNGV. CDR3 in amino acids: CASSPGMGLAHTGELFF. The CDR3, as DNA: TGTGCCAGCAGCCCGGGGATGGGACTAGCGCACACCGGGGAGCTGTTTTTT.

This clonotype was counted a few times. The chain is built from TRBV10-2 and TRBJ2-3, with unresolved D. The CDR3 is made up of 13 amino acids. Germline loops: CDR1 WSHSY, CDR2 SAAADI. The ends were cut back, 3 bases at V and 2 bases at J, with 6 bases in the middle. CDR3: CASSEVTTDTQYF. CDR3 in DNA: TGCGCCAGCAGTGAAGTTACCACAGATACGCAGTATTTT.